Each of the 32 T cell receptor beta chains below was sequenced from the same sample in a study of T-cell memory formation after mild COVID-19. A single record per CDR3 protein comes from TCRdb applying MiXCR to the 5' RACE reads. This table holds just over 200,000 distinct CDR3 sequences, over 9% found once. Material: PBMCs or a T cell subset sorted from them (not recorded which). The receptors derive from a man between 18 and 35 years old who had mild COVID-19 (a few samples of this study predate the infection). Cell type and time point are not known.

This clonotype was seen more than once but under ten times. The rearrangement joins TRBV7-9 to TRBJ2-2, with D possibly being TRBD2 (5 bases). The CDR3 sequence is 15 residues long. Germline assignment: CDR1 SEHNR and CDR2 FQNEAQ (reference sequence). The ends were cut back, 11 bases at V and 6 bases at J, with 22 bases in the middle. CDR3 residues: CAALPGRTSSGELFF. In nucleotides, the CDR3 is TGTGCCGCCTTACCGGGTCGGACTTCCTCCGGGGAGCTGTTTTTT. The full variable domain, rest sourced from reference TRBV7-9 and TRBJ2-2, is DTGVSQNPRHKITKRGQNVTFRCDPISEHNRLYWYRQTLGQGPEFLTYFQNEAQLEKSRLLSDRFSAERPKGSFSTLEIQRTEQGDSAMYLCAALPGRTSSGELFFGEGSRLTVL.

V and J are TRBV4-3 and TRBJ2-5, with 10 positions matching TRBD1. Germline trimming cut 3 bases from V and 2 bases from J; bases unmatched to any gene: 18. The CDR3 loop spans 20 amino acids. Per germline, CDR1 LGHNA and CDR2 YSLEER. CDR3 protein: CASSHAAYLVTGGPQETQYF. In DNA form, the CDR3 reads TGCGCCAGCAGCCATGCTGCGTATTTGGTGACAGGGGGCCCTCAAGAGACCCAGTACTTC.

The chain couples TRBV5-1 to TRBJ1-2; TRBD1 is a possible D gene (5 bases). V lost 4 bases, J lost 6 bases, and 13 bases lay in between. The CDR3 is made up of 13 amino acids. Germline V gene lookup returns CDR1 SGHRS and CDR2 YFSETQ. The CDR3 nucleotides are TGCGCCAGCAGCCCCCGAGGGACCAATGGCTACACCTTC. It yields the protein CASSPRGTNGYTF. Looking up the rest from reference TRBV5-1 and TRBJ1-2 gives the full variable domain: KAGVTQTPRYLIKTRGQQVTLSCSPISGHRSVSWYQQTPGQGLQFLFEYFSETQRNKGNFPGRFSGRQFSNSRSEMNVSTLELGDSALYLCASSPRGTNGYTFGSGTRLTVV.

This clonotype appeared a few times. The chain links TRBV29-1 to TRBJ1-5; D is possibly TRBD1 (5 bases). V was clipped by 4 bases and J by 3 bases, with 10 bases between them. The CDR3 extends over 13 amino acids. CDR1 and CDR2 (germline): SQVTM, ANQGSEA. This CDR3 is CSVGDSFNQPQHF. CDR3 in DNA: TGCAGCGTTGGCGACAGTTTCAATCAGCCCCAGCATTTT. The entire variable domain, with the rest obtained from reference TRBV29-1 and TRBJ1-5, is as follows: SAVISQKPSRDICQRGTSLTIQCQVDSQVTMMFWYRQQPGQSLTLIATANQGSEATYESGFVIDKFPISRPNLTFSTLTVSNMSPEDSSIYLCSVGDSFNQPQHFGDGTRLSIL.

The chain uses TRBV2 and TRBJ2-1; tentatively, D is TRBD2 (5 bases). The ends were cut back, 6 bases at V and 5 bases at J, with 20 bases in the middle. Germline V CDR1 and CDR2: SNHLY, FYNNEI. This CDR3 has 16 residues. This CDR3 reads CASSYAVGERNNEQFF. DNA for the CDR3: TGTGCCAGCAGCTATGCCGTTGGGGAGCGGAACAATGAGCAGTTCTTC.

This clonotype turned up a few times. The chain couples TRBV19 to TRBJ2-7; D unclear. The CDR3 length is 11 residues. V was trimmed by 6 bases and J by 9 bases, leaving 12 bases between them. Germline CDR1 reads LNHDA; CDR2 reads SQIVND (reference sequence). The DNA for the CDR3 is TGTGCCAGTAGCGAAAGAACCGGGCAGTACTTC. It encodes CASSERTGQYF.

The chain is built from TRBV7-2 and TRBJ2-5, with D hard to call. The CDR3 runs 12 residues. V was pared by 2 bases and J by 4 bases, with 5 bases between. Germline assignment: CDR1 SGHTA and CDR2 FQGNSA. The DNA of the CDR3 is TGTGCCAGCAGCTTAATAAGAGAGACCCAGTACTTC. This codes for CASSLIRETQYF.

This clonotype occurred a few times. The rearrangement uses TRBV6-6 and TRBJ1-3; D gene ambiguous. Germline V lookup: CDR1 MNHNY, CDR2 SVGAGI (reference sequence). Trimming removed 6 bases from V and 0 bases from J, with 9 bases in between. This CDR3 comprises 14 residues. CDR3 coding DNA: TGTGCCAGCAGGGCGCTTGCCTCTGGAAACACCATATATTTT. It encodes CASRALASGNTIYF.

The chain recombines TRBV5-1 with TRBJ2-6; D gene ambiguous. CDR1 is SGHRS and CDR2 is YFSETQ in the germline V gene. Trimming cost V 4 bases and J 0 bases, with 11 bases left between them. The CDR3 runs 16 residues. The CDR3 DNA sequence: TGCGCCAGCAGCCCTGAAGGCAGCTCTGGGGCCAACGTCCTGACTTTC. This gives the protein CASSPEGSSGANVLTF.

In its sample, this clonotype was seen a few times. V and J are TRBV24-1 and TRBJ1-5, with 7 bases fitting TRBD1. The CDR3 has 13 amino acids. The germline V gene has CDR1 KGHDR and CDR2 SFDVKD. The V gene end was trimmed by 10 bases and the J gene end by 7 bases; junction bases not matched to a gene: 9. The CDR3 nucleotides read TGTGCCACTTCCAGGGGGGCGGGCCAGCCCCAGCATTTT. As protein: CATSRGAGQPQHF.

This clonotype was detected only a few times. This chain connects TRBV6-1 to TRBJ1-1, with D unresolved. Trimming left V 4 bases short and J 3 bases short, with 12 bases between. CDR3 size: 14 residues. The germline CDR1 and CDR2 sequences are MNHNS and SASEGT. The CDR3 bases are TGTGCCAGCAGTGCCAATCCCTCGGACACTGAAGCTTTCTTT. Its translation is CASSANPSDTEAFF.

This clonotype has more than one count but fewer than ten. The J gene is TRBJ2-7, the V gene TRBV10-3; D gene uncertain. The CDR3 covers 15 residues. CDR1 and CDR2 (germline): ENHRY, SYGVKD. Trimming cost V 2 bases and J 2 bases, with 13 bases left between them. CDR3 sequence reads: CAISEVESSPYEQYV. CDR3 DNA sequence: TGTGCCATCAGTGAGGTGGAGAGTAGCCCCTACGAGCAGTACGTC.

This clonotype has a handful of counts. The chain links TRBV20-1 to TRBJ2-3, with D tentatively TRBD1 or TRBD2 (6 bases each). V was pared by 4 bases and J by 0 bases, with 11 bases between. CDR1 and CDR2 (germline): DFQATT, SNEGSKA (reference sequence). The CDR3 spans 14 residues. The CDR3 DNA reads as TGCAGTGCTAAAGGGGGGACGAGCACAGATACGCAGTATTTT. Protein sequence: CSAKGGTSTDTQYF.

The gene calls are TRBV6-2 or TRBV6-3 and TRBJ1-5, with 9 bases aligning to TRBD1. Germline V lookup: CDR1 MNHEY, CDR2 SVGEGT. J was trimmed by 5 bases and V by 6 bases; bases with no gene match: 8. The CDR3 has 15 residues. The CDR3 DNA follows: TGTGCCAGCAGCCCACCGGACAGGGGACATCAGCCCCAGCATTTT. Translating gives CASSPPDRGHQPQHF.

This clonotype was seen at least ten times. This chain joins TRBV5-8 and TRBJ2-2; 9 positions match TRBD2. Losses at the gene ends were 2 bases for V and 3 bases for J; bases not matched to a gene: 11. From germline, CDR1 is SGHTS and CDR2 YDEGEE. There are 18 residues in the CDR3. The CDR3 DNA sequence: TGTGCCAGCAGCTTTATGAGGGCGGCTAGCGGGGACACCGGGGAGCTGTTTTTT. Translated, it gives CASSFMRAASGDTGELFF.

J is TRBJ2-6 and V is TRBV20-1, with D tentatively TRBD1 or TRBD2 (5 bases each). The CDR3 is made up of 15 amino acids. With 6 bases removed from V and 1 base from J, the gap between germline ends came to 13 bases. The germline V gene has CDR1 DFQATT and CDR2 SNEGSKA (reference sequence). The CDR3 region is CSAPGWGSGANVLTF. As DNA, the CDR3 is TGCAGTGCCCCTGGCTGGGGGTCTGGGGCCAACGTCCTGACTTTC.

This clonotype was seen once. The V gene is TRBV3-1, the J gene TRBJ2-7; 9 bases fit TRBD2. The CDR3 runs to 15 residues. Per germline, CDR1 LGHDT and CDR2 YNNKEL (reference sequence). J was trimmed by 4 bases and V by 4 bases; bases with no gene match: 8. The CDR3 protein is CASSPRLAASYEQYF. CDR3 sequence (DNA): TGTGCCAGCAGCCCACGACTAGCGGCTTCGTACGAGCAGTACTTC.

This clonotype appeared many times. CDR3 in amino acids: CASSQLHTNYGYTF. In DNA form, the CDR3 reads TGCGCCAGCAGCCAACTACACACTAACTATGGCTACACCTTC. The chain carries TRBV4-3 and TRBJ1-2, with D unresolved. Germline V lookup: CDR1 LGHNA, CDR2 YSLEER. Trimming shortened V by 2 bases and J by 0 bases, and 7 bases separated the two germline ends. This CDR3 spans 14 amino acids.

The V call is TRBV2, the J call TRBJ2-3; the D call may be TRBD1 or TRBD2 (5 bases each). The V end lost 8 bases, the J end lost 0 bases, and 12 bases lay between the germline ends. The V gene's germline CDR1 is SNHLY and CDR2 FYNNEI. The CDR3 has 14 amino acids. CDR3 in amino acids: CASGGSISTDTQYF. The CDR3 nucleotides read TGTGCCAGCGGGGGTTCAATAAGCACAGATACGCAGTATTTT.

This clonotype has at least ten counts. The chain joins TRBV7-6 to TRBJ2-5, with TRBD1 identical over 8 bases. The ends lost 5 bases at V and 2 bases at J; junction bases unmatched: 1. The length of the CDR3 is 13 residues. CDR1 and CDR2 from the germline V gene are SGHVS and FNYEAQ. CDR3 DNA sequence: TGTGCCAGCAGCCGGGACAGGCAAGAGACCCAGTACTTC. Its protein product is CASSRDRQETQYF.

The J gene is TRBJ1-5, the V gene TRBV6-1; D unresolved. Trimming took 7 bases from V and 4 from J, leaving 8 bases between them. CDR3 length: 12 amino acids. Germline V lookup: CDR1 MNHNS, CDR2 SASEGT. The CDR3 sequence: CASNLGNQPQHF. The CDR3 nucleotides are TGTGCCAGCAACTTGGGTAATCAGCCCCAGCATTTT.

The chain combines TRBV3-1 with TRBJ2-7; D may match TRBD1 or TRBD2 (5 bases each). The germline V gene encodes CDR1 LGHDT and CDR2 YNNKEL (reference sequence). Between the trimmed V and J ends, which lost 6 bases and 5 bases, there was a span of 26 bases. CDR3 length: 17 residues. CDR3 residues: CASSPYRPGPPPDEQYF. The DNA for the CDR3 is TGTGCCAGCAGTCCCTACCGACCGGGACCCCCCCCGGACGAGCAGTACTTC.

This chain connects TRBV6-5 to TRBJ1-4; 12 nucleotides align to TRBD1. V gave up 0 bases and J gave up 6 bases; unmatched junction bases: 8. Germline CDR1 MNHEY, CDR2 SVGAGI. There are 18 residues in the CDR3. CDR3 region: CASSYSSPGTGGYEKLFF. CDR3 coding DNA: TGTGCCAGCAGTTACTCGAGCCCTGGGACAGGGGGCTATGAAAAACTGTTTTTT.

This clonotype was observed a handful of times. This sequence joins TRBV12-3 or TRBV12-4 and TRBJ2-7; no firm D call. This CDR3 is 12 amino acids long. V was shortened by 4 bases and J by 12 bases, with 16 bases between the two germline ends. CDR3 in amino acids: CASSWGSSWRYF. Here the CDR3 DNA reads TGTGCCAGCAGTTGGGGTAGTTCATGGCGGTACTTC.

This clonotype came up a few times. This chain connects TRBV7-2 to TRBJ2-4; D may be TRBD2 (5 bases). With 5 bases removed from V and 6 bases from J, the gap between germline ends came to 8 bases. The CDR3 is 12 amino acids. Germline V CDR1 and CDR2: SGHTA, FQGNSA. The CDR3 sequence is CASSPAGNIQYF. CDR3 nucleotide sequence: TGTGCCAGCAGCCCTGCGGGAAACATTCAGTACTTC.

The genes are TRBV6-5 and TRBJ2-5; D is possibly TRBD2 (6 bases). This CDR3 is 14 amino acids long. V was cut by 0 bases and J by 5 bases, with 10 bases left in between. The germline V gene has CDR1 MNHEY and CDR2 SVGAGI. CDR3 nucleotide sequence: TGTGCCAGCAGTTACTCGCGGGGATGGGAGACCCAGTACTTC. It codes for CASSYSRGWETQYF.

This clonotype showed up just a few times. The chain carries TRBV20-1 and TRBJ2-1; possible D gene TRBD1, 5 bases. This CDR3 has 14 residues. V was clipped by 3 bases and J by 1 base, with 10 bases between them. The germline CDR1 and CDR2 sequences are DFQATT and SNEGSKA (reference sequence). CDR3 residues: CSARWQGSYNEQFF. The CDR3 bases are TGCAGTGCTAGGTGGCAGGGTTCCTACAATGAGCAGTTCTTC.

This clonotype was found a few times. The V gene is TRBV28, the J gene TRBJ2-4; no firm D call. Between the trimmed V and J ends, which lost 7 bases and 0 bases, there was a span of 7 bases. Germline assignment: CDR1 MDHEN and CDR2 SYDVKM. The CDR3 consists of 13 residues. The CDR3: CASTAGAKNIQYF. CDR3 DNA: TGTGCCAGCACCGCCGGAGCCAAAAACATTCAGTACTTC.

The V and J genes are TRBV9 and TRBJ2-1, with D perhaps TRBD1 (6 bases). Germline V gene data show CDR1 as SGDLS and CDR2 as YYNGEE. Trimming took off 2 bases at V and 0 bases at J, with 6 bases between the two ends. This CDR3 has 14 amino acids. The CDR3 DNA sequence: TGTGCCAGCAGCGTGGACAGCTCCTACAATGAGCAGTTCTTC. Protein sequence: CASSVDSSYNEQFF.

At least ten counts were recorded for this clonotype. This sequence joins TRBV18 and TRBJ2-5; 8 nucleotides align to TRBD1. V lost 9 bases, J lost 1 base, and 7 bases stayed unmatched. This CDR3 has 14 residues. The germline CDR1 and CDR2 sequences are KGHSH and LQKENI. The CDR3 region is CASRSGQAQETQYF. For the CDR3, the DNA is TGTGCCAGTCGTTCGGGACAGGCCCAAGAGACCCAGTACTTC. Using reference TRBV18 and TRBJ2-5 for the parts outside the CDR3, the full variable domain is NAGVMQNPRHLVRRRGQEARLRCSPMKGHSHVYWYRQLPEEGLKFMVYLQKENIIDESGMPKERFSAEFPKEGPSILRIQQVVRGDSAAYFCASRSGQAQETQYFGPGTRLLVL.

This clonotype was seen ten or more times. The V gene is TRBV12-3 or TRBV12-4, the J gene TRBJ2-7; D remains unclear. This CDR3 spans 13 amino acids. The V end was cut by 3 bases, the J end by 4 bases, with 10 bases between. The CDR3 is CASSFGREYEQYV. The DNA of the CDR3 is TGTGCCAGCAGTTTTGGCAGAGAATACGAGCAGTACGTC.

Only one count was recorded for this clonotype. This sequence joins TRBV5-1 and TRBJ2-4; a weak D match, TRBD2 (5 bases). V gave up 4 bases and J gave up 5 bases, with 10 bases separating them. Germline V gene data show CDR1 as SGHRS and CDR2 as YFSETQ. This CDR3 is 13 amino acids long. CDR3 amino acids: CASSPSGENIQYF. CDR3 DNA sequence: TGCGCCAGCAGCCCCTCCGGGGAAAACATTCAGTACTTC.